The 30 T cell receptor beta chains below all came from one sample that was sequenced in a study of CD8+CD57+ T cells in acquired aplastic anemia. Using genomic DNA as the template, TCR beta VDJ and CDR3 profiling was carried out. TCRdb used MiXCR to reprocess the reads, holding one entry per CDR3 protein. The sample lists 180,000 or so distinct CDR3 sequences, roughly 50% occurring once. Whoever was chosen for sequencing had shown CD8+CD57+ cell expansion by flow cytometry. Sequenced: sorted CD4+, CD8+, or CD8+CD57+ T cells (not recorded which) from PBMCs. The receptors were gathered from a human donor with aplastic anemia.

Of note for this clonotype: With a much larger clone just one base away, this may be a read error. V usage is TRBV2 and J usage is TRBJ2-1, with TRBD1 as a possible D gene (6 bases). The CDR3 has 13 amino acids. The germline V gene encodes CDR1 SNHLY and CDR2 FYNNEI. Trimming took off 6 bases at V and 9 bases at J, with 15 bases between the two ends. As DNA, the CDR3 is TGTGCCAGCAGAGTCAGGGGCCTCGGTGAGCAGTTCTTC. Translated, it gives CASRVRGLGEQFF.

The V and J genes are TRBV10-3 and TRBJ2-1, with 9 bases matching TRBD1. The junction had 6 bases not matched to a gene; V was cut back by 1 base and J by 8 bases. The CDR3 is 15 residues long. Germline V gene lookup returns CDR1 ENHRY and CDR2 SYGVKD. CDR3 DNA: TGTGCCATCAGTGAGTTTGGACAGGGGAGCGATGAGCAGTTCTTC. Translated, it gives CAISEFGQGSDEQFF.

A remark on this clonotype: Its ends do not fully match the called genes, so a read error is possible. This chain uses TRBV15 with TRBJ2-3; a weak D match, TRBD2 (6 bases). From germline, CDR1 is LNHNV and CDR2 YYDKDF (reference sequence). The CDR3 consists of 16 residues. The CDR3 loop reads CATSSAGTYSTDTRYF. CDR3 bases: TGTGCCACCAGCAGTGCGGGGACCTATAGCACAGATACGCGGTATTTT.

This chain's CDR3 is CSARTSGGFSYNEQFF. CDR3 DNA: TGCAGTGCTAGGACTAGCGGGGGGTTCTCCTACAATGAGCAGTTCTTC. This chain uses TRBV20-1 with TRBJ2-1; 13 bases line up with TRBD2. This CDR3 spans 16 amino acids. CDR1 and CDR2 (germline): DFQATT, SNEGSKA (reference sequence). With 3 bases clipped from V and 0 bases from J, the junction kept 2 bases outside the gene matches.

This clonotype was recorded a few times. The chain recombines TRBV28 with TRBJ1-5; tentative D call: TRBD1 (5 bases). The germline CDR1 and CDR2 sequences are MDHEN and SYDVKM. This CDR3 is 14 amino acids long. Between the trimmed V and J ends, which lost 1 base and 6 bases, there was a span of 10 bases. In DNA form, the CDR3 reads TGTGCCAGCAGTTTATCGGCAGGGACTCAGCCCCAGCATTTT. Residues: CASSLSAGTQPQHF.

The rearrangement uses TRBV29-1 and TRBJ2-4; no reliable D call. Per the germline V gene, CDR1 is SQVTM and CDR2 is ANQGSEA. Trimming removed 1 base from V and 0 bases from J, with 4 bases in between. This CDR3 has 13 amino acids. The CDR3 coding sequence is TGCAGCGTTGAAGGAGTAGCCAAAAACATTCAGTACTTC. It is translated as CSVEGVAKNIQYF.

A remark on this clonotype: Germline is not matched at one junction end, which may reflect a read error. This chain uses TRBV28 with TRBJ1-1; D ambiguous. Germline V CDR1 and CDR2: MDHEN, SYDVKM. The CDR3 has 15 amino acids. The chain's CDR3 is CATQANQALNTEAFF. DNA of the CDR3: TGTGCCACCCAAGCCAACCAGGCCTTGAACACTGAAGCTTTCTTC.

The chain links TRBV10-3 to TRBJ2-1; 10 bases are a match to TRBD1. Germline trimming cut 0 bases from V and 5 bases from J; bases unmatched to any gene: 10. The CDR3 is 18 amino acids. Germline-derived CDR1 and CDR2 are ENHRY and SYGVKD. DNA of the CDR3: TGTGCCATCAGTGAGTCTTTATGGAGCGGACAGGGGGACAATGAGCAGTTCTTC. Translated: CAISESLWSGQGDNEQFF.

This clonotype occurred many times. This rearrangement joins TRBV4-1 to TRBJ2-3; D is possibly TRBD2 (6 bases). CDR3 length equals 14 residues. CDR1 and CDR2 from the germline V gene are MGHRA and YSYEKL. V was clipped by 4 bases and J by 1 base, with 9 bases between them. As DNA, the CDR3 is TGCGCCAGCAGCCCCTCTAGCGGCACAGATACGCAGTATTTT. It yields the protein CASSPSSGTDTQYF.

The table lists this clonotype with a few counts. The CDR3 DNA reads as TGTGCCAGTAGTGGGGCCGACAGCTCCTACGAGCAGTACTTC. As protein: CASSGADSSYEQYF. The chain uses TRBV19 and TRBJ2-7; D perhaps matches TRBD1 (5 bases). The V gene lost 5 bases and the J gene lost 0 bases, with 11 bases spanning the gap. Germline CDR1 is LNHDA and CDR2 is SQIVND (reference sequence). The CDR3 covers 14 residues. The full variable domain, its missing parts supplied by reference TRBV19 and TRBJ2-7, is DGGITQSPKYLFRKEGQNVTLSCEQNLNHDAMYWYRQDPGQGLRLIYYSQIVNDFQKGDIAEGYSVSREKKESFPLTVTSAQKNPTAFYLCASSGADSSYEQYFGPGTRLTVT.

Concerning this clonotype: Just one base apart from a much larger clone, this may be a read error. The V and J genes are TRBV7-2 and TRBJ2-2; D is unresolved. There are 14 residues in the CDR3. Germline V gene sequence: CDR1 SGHTA, CDR2 FQGNSA. The ends were cut back, 1 base at V and 1 base at J, with 4 bases in the middle. This CDR3 reads CASSLVGNTGELFF. CDR3 DNA sequence: TGTGCCAGCAGCTTAGTAGGGAACACCGGGGAGCTGTTTTTT.

In this sample, this clonotype turned up many times. A single base separates this from a much larger clone, so it may be a read error. J is TRBJ1-5 and V is TRBV7-2; D gene uncertain. The CDR3 is 13 residues long. Germline CDR1 is SGHTA and CDR2 is FQGNSA. V dropped 1 base and J dropped 3 bases, with 4 bases sitting between them. The CDR3 reads CASSLDNNQPQHF. For the CDR3, the DNA is TGTGCCAGCAGCTTAGATAACAATCAGCCCCAGCATTTT.

The rearrangement uses TRBV11-2 and TRBJ1-6; possibly TRBD1 for D (5 bases). Trimming left V 4 bases short and J 10 bases short, with 20 bases between. Germline V gene data show CDR1 as SGHAT and CDR2 as FQNNGV. The CDR3 runs 16 residues. The DNA of the CDR3 is TGTGCCAGCAGCTCCAGTGAACAGTGGGGGAAATCACCCCTCCACTTT. Protein sequence: CASSSSEQWGKSPLHF.

At least ten counts were recorded for this clonotype. The chain carries TRBV2 and TRBJ1-1, with 8 bases matching TRBD1. The CDR3 has 14 amino acids. In germline, CDR1 is SNHLY, CDR2 FYNNEI. V gave up 5 bases and J gave up 4 bases; unmatched junction bases: 6. The DNA of the CDR3 is TGTGCCAGCAGTTGGACAGGGCAAGGCACTGAAGCTTTCTTT. Protein sequence: CASSWTGQGTEAFF. The full variable domain, its missing parts supplied by reference TRBV2 and TRBJ1-1, is EPEVTQTPSHQVTQMGQEVILRCVPISNHLYFYWYRQILGQKVEFLVSFYNNEISEKSEIFDDQFSVERPDGSNFTLKIRSTKLEDSAMYFCASSWTGQGTEAFFGQGTRLTVV.

This chain connects TRBV7-9 to TRBJ2-7; 7 bases line up with TRBD2. The germline V gene has CDR1 SEHNR and CDR2 FQNEAQ (reference sequence). The CDR3 sequence is 14 residues long. The trim removed 5 bases at V and 4 bases at J, leaving 8 bases unmatched. DNA for the CDR3: TGTGCCAGCAGCACGGGAGGCGGGGGTTACGAGCAGTACTTC. This translates into CASSTGGGGYEQYF.

The chain combines TRBV7-8 with TRBJ2-7, with no clear D. V was clipped by 2 bases and J by 1 base, with 6 bases between them. Germline CDR1 and CDR2: SGHVS and FQNEAQ. The CDR3 is 13 amino acids. CDR3 sequence: CASSLTWSYEQYF. The CDR3 bases are TGTGCCAGCAGCTTAACCTGGTCCTACGAGCAGTACTTC.

The V and J genes are TRBV10-3 and TRBJ1-2; 8 bases align to TRBD1. The CDR3 covers 15 residues. Germline CDR1 is ENHRY and CDR2 is SYGVKD. V lost 5 bases to trimming and J lost 6 bases; unmatched junction nucleotides: 11. CDR3 DNA sequence: TGTGCCATCAGTCACTCACCGGGACAGGTGGATGGCTACACCTTC. Encoded protein: CAISHSPGQVDGYTF.

The chain uses TRBV29-1 and TRBJ2-7; possible D gene TRBD1, 6 bases. Trimming pared 4 bases from V and 4 bases from J, leaving 11 bases between. CDR3 size: 12 residues. Per the germline V gene, CDR1 is SQVTM and CDR2 is ANQGSEA. The CDR3 is CSVGTGPYEQYF. The CDR3 DNA reads as TGCAGCGTTGGTACAGGGCCGTACGAGCAGTACTTC.

The V and J genes are TRBV24-1 and TRBJ2-1, with TRBD2 matching over 8 bases. The CDR3 runs to 14 residues. Germline V gene sequence: CDR1 KGHDR, CDR2 SFDVKD. V shed 3 bases, J shed 5 bases, and the junction held 2 bases outside the gene matches. DNA of the CDR3: TGTGCCACCAGTGATGCGGGACTAGACAATGAGCAGTTCTTC. Protein: CATSDAGLDNEQFF.

The chain couples TRBV7-9 to TRBJ1-2, with D possibly TRBD1 on 6 matching bases. This CDR3 contains 12 residues. V lost 6 bases, J lost 7 bases, and 12 bases lay in between. CDR1 is SEHNR, CDR2 FQNEAQ, per germline (reference sequence). CDR3 sequence reads: CASSPTGSGYTF. CDR3 sequence (DNA): TGTGCCAGCAGTCCTACAGGGTCTGGCTACACCTTC.

The rearrangement links TRBV7-6 to TRBJ2-1; 8 nucleotides agree with TRBD2. The V gene's germline CDR1 is SGHVS and CDR2 FNYEAQ. This CDR3 is 14 amino acids long. V lost 2 bases and J lost 9; bases outside the gene matches: 6. CDR3 nucleotides: TGTGCCAGCAGCTTACCCGGGGGGGCCGGTGAGCAGTTCTTC. It codes for CASSLPGGAGEQFF.

The table lists this clonotype with many counts. V is TRBV5-1 and J is TRBJ2-1; a weak D match, TRBD2 (5 bases). The germline V gene encodes CDR1 SGHRS and CDR2 YFSETQ. The CDR3 contains 14 residues. V lost 1 base, J lost 6 bases, and 11 bases lay in between. CDR3 protein: CASSLSQRFNEQFF. The CDR3 DNA is TGCGCCAGCAGCTTGAGTCAGCGGTTCAATGAGCAGTTCTTC.

This clonotype was found many times. The chain carries TRBV20-1 and TRBJ2-1; possible D gene TRBD2, 7 bases. CDR3 length equals 15 residues. The V gene's germline CDR1 is DFQATT and CDR2 SNEGSKA (reference sequence). Trimming pared 5 bases from V and 7 bases from J, leaving 21 bases between. The CDR3 region has the DNA TGCAGTGCTCGCGAGGGGGAGGGGGGGCCTAATGAGCAGTTCTTC. As protein: CSAREGEGGPNEQFF.

This clonotype was recorded many times. The chain employs TRBV5-1 and TRBJ2-6; the D is unclear. V lost 2 bases, J lost 1 base, and 16 bases lay in between. The CDR3 covers 18 residues. Germline values: CDR1 SGHRS, CDR2 YFSETQ. CDR3 DNA sequence: TGCGCCAGCAGCTTTGGTGGTACGGCCGCGTCTGGGGCCAACGTCCTGACTTTC. Its protein product is CASSFGGTAASGANVLTF.

This clonotype was seen only once. This chain links TRBV7-6 with TRBJ1-1; D is unclear. This CDR3 has 16 residues. V lost 2 bases and J lost 0, with 13 bases in between. The germline CDR1 and CDR2 sequences are SGHVS and FNYEAQ. The CDR3 DNA reads TGTGCCAGCAGCTTAAGCGGTGGCGGAGTGAACACTGAAGCTTTCTTT. This gives the protein CASSLSGGGVNTEAFF.

The J gene is TRBJ2-7, the V gene TRBV2; possibly TRBD1 for D (6 bases). V gave up 5 bases and J gave up 5 bases, with 16 bases separating them. Germline V gene lookup returns CDR1 SNHLY and CDR2 FYNNEI. The CDR3 runs 14 residues. CDR3: CASSINRDRHEQYF. As DNA, the CDR3 is TGTGCCAGCAGTATTAACAGGGATCGCCACGAGCAGTACTTC.

The chain is built from TRBV11-2 and TRBJ1-1, with D uncertain. Germline V gene lookup returns CDR1 SGHAT and CDR2 FQNNGV. The CDR3 has 14 amino acids. Trimming cost V 4 bases and J 8 bases, with 17 bases left between them. CDR3 in amino acids: CASSSWGANIEAFF. The CDR3 region has the DNA TGTGCCAGCAGCTCGTGGGGTGCTAACATCGAAGCTTTCTTT.

This chain joins TRBV19 and TRBJ1-1, with no clear D. Germline assignment: CDR1 LNHDA and CDR2 SQIVND (reference sequence). This CDR3 has 13 residues. The V gene lost 3 bases and the J gene lost 4 bases, with 9 bases spanning the gap. The CDR3 protein is CASSMGSSTEAFF. The CDR3 region has the DNA TGTGCCAGTAGTATGGGTAGTAGCACTGAAGCTTTCTTT.

The genes are TRBV10-2 and TRBJ2-6; D gene uncertain. Germline assignment: CDR1 WSHSY and CDR2 SAAADI. The CDR3 has 14 residues. Trimming left V 6 bases short and J 0 bases short, with 6 bases between. The CDR3 DNA is TGCGCCAGCAGCCCGGGCTCTGGGGCCAACGTCCTGACTTTC. The encoded protein is CASSPGSGANVLTF.

Ten or more counts support this clonotype. The chain joins TRBV11-3 to TRBJ2-7; D perhaps matches TRBD1 (5 bases). V was pared by 3 bases and J by 6 bases, with 18 bases between. CDR3 length: 15 residues. Germline CDR1 and CDR2: SGHNT and YENEEA. DNA for the CDR3: TGTGCCAGCAGCTTTCAGTACAGGTCGTCGGGCGAGCAGTACTTC. Protein sequence: CASSFQYRSSGEQYF.